This is a list of T cell receptor beta chains from one sample in a study of cytomegalovirus exposure and HLA in healthy donors. Only in-frame clones appear in the TCRdb table, and some are missing; sequencing was by immunoSEQ multiplex PCR. Of a few hundred thousand clones listed, around four fifths are singletons. Sequencing was done on a sample of PBMCs. Receptors originate from a woman aged 40 to 55 in good health and CMV-seropositive. Each CDR3 is given with its conserved first and last residue. D genes are given only for firm matches. Rows may omit the clone size; those that give it use once, few, many or a size class.

V gene: TRBV2
clone size: -
D gene: -
J gene: TRBJ1-3
CDR3 DNA: TGTGCCAGCACCGGATCGCGGTCTGGAAACACCATATATTTT
CDR3 protein: CASTGSRSGNTIYF

V gene: TRBV30
clone size: few
D gene: TRBD1
J gene: TRBJ1-2
CDR3 DNA: TGTGCCTGGAGGTCTTACCGGGACAGGGCGGCCACCTTC
CDR3 protein: CAWRSYRDRAATF

V gene: TRBV30
clone size: once
D gene: TRBD1
J gene: TRBJ1-3
CDR3 DNA: TGTGCCTGGAGTGCTCTCCGGACAGGGGCCCCCTCTGGAAACACCATATATTTT
CDR3 protein: CAWSALRTGAPSGNTIYF

V gene: TRBV15
clone size: -
D gene: -
J gene: TRBJ1-2
CDR3 DNA: TGTGCCACCAGCAGAGATTTGAGAGGGTCGGAAAAAGGGGGCTACACCTTC
CDR3 protein: CATSRDLRGSEKGGYTF

V gene: TRBV30
clone size: -
D gene: -
J gene: TRBJ1-1
CDR3 DNA: TGTGCCTGGAGTGAACAGGAGAACACTGAAGCTTTCTTT
CDR3 protein: CAWSEQENTEAFF

V gene: TRBV30
clone size: -
D gene: -
J gene: TRBJ2-5
CDR3 DNA: TGTGCCTGGGGGGAAGGGGGTGAGACCCAGTACTTC
CDR3 protein: CAWGEGGETQYF

V gene: TRBV6-1
clone size: -
D gene: TRBD2
J gene: TRBJ2-1
CDR3 DNA: TGTGCCAGCACCCTAGCGGGACAATACAATGAGCAGTTCTTC
CDR3 protein: CASTLAGQYNEQFF

V gene: TRBV6-5
clone size: -
D gene: TRBD1
J gene: TRBJ1-4
CDR3 DNA: TGTGCCAGCAGTTACTCGGGACAGGGGGGTGAAAAACTGTTTTTT
CDR3 protein: CASSYSGQGGEKLFF

V gene: TRBV5-1
clone size: -
D gene: -
J gene: TRBJ2-5
CDR3 DNA: TGCGCCAGCAGCTCCGCCGGGACAATGCAAGAGACCCAGTACTTC
CDR3 protein: CASSSAGTMQETQYF

V gene: TRBV5-1
clone size: few
D gene: TRBD1
J gene: TRBJ1-1
CDR3 DNA: TGCGCCAGCAGCCAATGGACAGGGGACACTGAAGCTTTCTTT
CDR3 protein: CASSQWTGDTEAFF

V gene: TRBV6-5
clone size: -
D gene: TRBD2
J gene: TRBJ2-7
CDR3 DNA: TGTGCCAGCAGTTACGTAGCGGGAGGGCCCGCTTACGAGCAGTACTTC
CDR3 protein: CASSYVAGGPAYEQYF

V gene: TRBV5-8
clone size: -
D gene: TRBD2
J gene: TRBJ2-1
CDR3 DNA: TGTGCCAGCAGCTTGATAGCGGGAGTGGGGAATGAGCAGTTCTTC
CDR3 protein: CASSLIAGVGNEQFF

V gene: TRBV27
clone size: -
D gene: TRBD2
J gene: TRBJ2-1
CDR3 DNA: TGTGCCAGCAGTTTCCTCCCGTCGGTAGCGGGAGGGCCCAGTGAGCAGTTCTTC
CDR3 protein: CASSFLPSVAGGPSEQFF

V gene: TRBV7-2
clone size: -
D gene: -
J gene: TRBJ2-1
CDR3 DNA: TGTGCCAGCAGCCCCGGGAGTGGGTACAATGAGCAGTTCTTC
CDR3 protein: CASSPGSGYNEQFF

V gene: TRBV9
clone size: -
D gene: TRBD1
J gene: TRBJ1-1
CDR3 DNA: TGTGCCAGCAGCGGGACAGGAGACACTGAAGCTTTCTTT
CDR3 protein: CASSGTGDTEAFF

V gene: TRBV2
clone size: once
D gene: -
J gene: TRBJ2-3
CDR3 DNA: TGTGCCAGCAACGGCAGGGTCCCGGGCACAGATACGCAGTATTTT
CDR3 protein: CASNGRVPGTDTQYF

V gene: TRBV7-6
clone size: -
D gene: -
J gene: TRBJ1-1
CDR3 DNA: TGTGCCAGCAGCTTAGAAGTTGGCTGGAACACTGAAGCTTTCTTT
CDR3 protein: CASSLEVGWNTEAFF

V gene: TRBV4-3
clone size: -
D gene: -
J gene: TRBJ2-2
CDR3 DNA: TGCGCCAGCAGCCGAGGAAAGACAGGAGCCGGGATCACCGGGGAGCTGTTTTTT
CDR3 protein: CASSRGKTGAGITGELFF

V gene: TRBV11-3
clone size: -
D gene: TRBD2
J gene: TRBJ2-7
CDR3 DNA: TGTGCCAGCAGCATAGTTCGACTAGCTATTCAGTACTTC
CDR3 protein: CASSIVRLAIQYF

V gene: TRBV5-6
clone size: -
D gene: -
J gene: TRBJ1-3
CDR3 DNA: TGTGCCAGCAGCCACAGGGACCCCTCTGGAAACACCATATATTTT
CDR3 protein: CASSHRDPSGNTIYF

V gene: TRBV11-3
clone size: -
D gene: TRBD2
J gene: TRBJ2-3
CDR3 DNA: TGTGCCAGCACCCTTTTAGCGGGAGATACAGATACGCAGTATTTT
CDR3 protein: CASTLLAGDTDTQYF

V gene: TRBV28
clone size: once
D gene: -
J gene: TRBJ2-7
CDR3 DNA: TGTGCCAGCAGCCGTCAGGGGTACGAGCAGTACTTC
CDR3 protein: CASSRQGYEQYF

V gene: TRBV7-2
clone size: -
D gene: TRBD2
J gene: TRBJ2-7
CDR3 DNA: TGTGCCAGCAGCTTGGATGGACTAGACACATACGAGCAGTACTTC
CDR3 protein: CASSLDGLDTYEQYF

V gene: TRBV30
clone size: -
D gene: -
J gene: TRBJ1-5
CDR3 DNA: TGTGCCTGGAGTGGAGGAGGAGGGCGCAATCAGCCCCAGCATTTT
CDR3 protein: CAWSGGGGRNQPQHF

V gene: TRBV5-1
clone size: -
D gene: -
J gene: TRBJ2-7
CDR3 DNA: TGCGCCAGCAGCTTGACAGTGACGGCCGAGCAGTACTTC
CDR3 protein: CASSLTVTAEQYF

V gene: TRBV11-2
clone size: -
D gene: -
J gene: TRBJ1-2
CDR3 DNA: TGTGCCAGCAGCGTGGACAGCACTGGCTACACCTTC
CDR3 protein: CASSVDSTGYTF

V gene: TRBV5-1
clone size: -
D gene: TRBD1
J gene: TRBJ2-7
CDR3 DNA: TGCGCCAGCAGCCCAGGACAGGGGGCCTACGAGCAGTACTTC
CDR3 protein: CASSPGQGAYEQYF

V gene: TRBV9
clone size: -
D gene: -
J gene: TRBJ2-3
CDR3 DNA: TGTGCCAGCAGCGCGACTCCCCCCAGCACAGATACGCAGTATTTT
CDR3 protein: CASSATPPSTDTQYF